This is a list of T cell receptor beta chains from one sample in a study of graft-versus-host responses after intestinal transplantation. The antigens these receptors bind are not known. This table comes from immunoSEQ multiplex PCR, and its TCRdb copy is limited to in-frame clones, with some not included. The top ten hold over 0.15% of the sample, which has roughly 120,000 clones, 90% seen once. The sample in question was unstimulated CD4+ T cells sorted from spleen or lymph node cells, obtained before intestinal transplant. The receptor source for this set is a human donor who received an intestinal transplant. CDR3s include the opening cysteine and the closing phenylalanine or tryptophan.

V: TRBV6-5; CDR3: CASSYSYGPNQPQHF
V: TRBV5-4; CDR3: CASSRQGENEQFF
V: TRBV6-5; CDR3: CASSYGGLVGETQYF
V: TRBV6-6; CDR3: CASSYPLASVRNEQFF
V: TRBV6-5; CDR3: CASRAGGPGTGELFF
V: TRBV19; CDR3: CASRDLDNSPLHF
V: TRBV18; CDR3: CASSPVRGQGNTGELFF
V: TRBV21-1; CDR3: CASSKATDLGLAGEQETQYF
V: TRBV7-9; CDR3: CASRIGTSGRLGGEQFF
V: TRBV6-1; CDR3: CASSDSLHSGNTIYF
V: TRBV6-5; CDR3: CASSQPGQGKEQYF
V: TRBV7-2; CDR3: CASRPQGAPNGQETQYF
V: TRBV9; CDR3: CASSLAGVGGDTQYF
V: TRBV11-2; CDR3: CASSWTGFGYTF
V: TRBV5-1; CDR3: CASSSGLAGATDTQYF
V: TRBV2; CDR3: CASSERTGFGYSNQPQHF
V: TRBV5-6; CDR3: CASSFRQGAYNEQFF
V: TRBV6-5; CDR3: CASSYSNRGRRETQYF
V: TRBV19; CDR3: CATTKISGHLNYGYTF
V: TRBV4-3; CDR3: CASSQEDSRRFNGYTF
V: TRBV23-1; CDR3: CANLQGRRNEKLFF
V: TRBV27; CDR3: CASSLADSTEAFF
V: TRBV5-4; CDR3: CASSLQMNTEAFF
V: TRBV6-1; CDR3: CASSEARGGRYNEQFF
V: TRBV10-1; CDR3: CASSESEGQGADQPQHF
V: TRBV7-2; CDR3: CASSFHSNYGYTF
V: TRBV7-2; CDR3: CASSSPTYSKYEQYF
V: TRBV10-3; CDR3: CAISEGDRSYEQYF
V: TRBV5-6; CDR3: CASSFYYEQYF
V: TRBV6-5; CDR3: CASRPQGAGNTIYF
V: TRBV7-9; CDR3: CASSYAGSSNEQFF
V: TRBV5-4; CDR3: CASSARRGTDYGYTF
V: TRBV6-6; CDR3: CATQTNDYTDTQYF
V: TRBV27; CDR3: CASSFQGANEKLFF
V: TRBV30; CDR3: CAWSLRGRGFMNTEAFF
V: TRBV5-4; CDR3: CASSHEAMNTGELFF
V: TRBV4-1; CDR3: CASSRTSGNTIYF
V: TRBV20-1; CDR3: CSAFSGNEQFF
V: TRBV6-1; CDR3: CASSEMYGTHQPQHF